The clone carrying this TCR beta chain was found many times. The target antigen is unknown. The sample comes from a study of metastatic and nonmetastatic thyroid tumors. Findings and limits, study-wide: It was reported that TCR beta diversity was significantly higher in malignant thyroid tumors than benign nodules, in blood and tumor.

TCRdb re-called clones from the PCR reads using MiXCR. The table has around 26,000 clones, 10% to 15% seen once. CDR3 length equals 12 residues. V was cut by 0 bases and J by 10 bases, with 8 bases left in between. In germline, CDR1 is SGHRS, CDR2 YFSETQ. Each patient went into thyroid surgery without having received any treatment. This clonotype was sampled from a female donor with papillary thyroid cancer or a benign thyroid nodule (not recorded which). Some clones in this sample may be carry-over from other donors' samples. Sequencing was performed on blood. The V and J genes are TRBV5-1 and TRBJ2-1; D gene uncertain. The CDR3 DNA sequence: TGCGCCAGCAGCTTGGCCCGCAGAGAGCAGTTCTTC. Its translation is CASSLARREQFF.